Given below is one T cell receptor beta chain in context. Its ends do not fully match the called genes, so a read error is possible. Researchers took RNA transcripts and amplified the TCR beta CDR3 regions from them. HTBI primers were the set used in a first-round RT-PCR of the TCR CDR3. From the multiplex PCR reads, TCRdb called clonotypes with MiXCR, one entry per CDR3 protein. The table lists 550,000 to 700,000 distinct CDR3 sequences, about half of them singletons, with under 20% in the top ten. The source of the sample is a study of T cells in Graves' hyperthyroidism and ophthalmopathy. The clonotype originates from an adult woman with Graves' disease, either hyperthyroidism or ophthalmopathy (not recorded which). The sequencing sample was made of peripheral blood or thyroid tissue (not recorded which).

In DNA, the CDR3 is TGTGCCAGCAGCTTAGTGGGGAGAAATGGAGATACGCAGTATTTT. This codes for CASSLVGRNGDTQYF. The chain combines TRBV12-3 or TRBV12-4 with TRBJ2-3, with D perhaps TRBD2 (5 bases). This CDR3 comprises 15 residues.